One and the same sample provided the 20 T cell receptor beta chains below, sequenced in a study of tumor-infiltrating lymphocytes in primary liver carcinoma. The authors made TCR beta cDNA from 500 to 600 ng total RNA with a constant-region primer. ARM-PCR, slightly modified, supplied the TCR beta libraries through three nested multiplex PCR rounds. Researchers ran the first two PCR rounds for roughly 10 cycles each with TRBV1-TRBV30 forward primers and a C-beta reverse primer. Using its own MiXCR run on the multiplex PCR reads, TCRdb lists one record per CDR3 protein. The data show more than 150,000 distinct CDR3 sequences, about 60% seen once. The researchers obtained blood RNA from unsorted whole blood and also extracted germline DNA. The sample comprised peripheral blood. All receptors derive from a man between 35 and 55 years old with primary liver carcinoma and hepatitis B virus infection.

The table lists this clonotype with a few counts. The rearrangement joins TRBV6-1 to TRBJ1-1; 8 bases agree with TRBD1. V shed 4 bases and J 5 bases; nucleotides not matched to a gene: 6. The CDR3 has 14 amino acids. CDR1 and CDR2 from the germline V gene are MNHNS and SASEGT. Here the CDR3 DNA reads TGTGCCAGCAGTGGAGGGACAGGAAGGACTGAAGCTTTCTTT. Its protein is CASSGGTGRTEAFF.

Note on this clonotype: The conserved phenylalanine or tryptophan is not found at the CDR3 terminus, so this likely reflects a read error. The chain is built from TRBV30 and TRBJ2-5; D gene unclear. Germline V gives CDR1 GTSNPN, CDR2 SVGIG (reference sequence). V was pared by 3 bases and J by 0 bases, with 5 bases between. The CDR3 has 12 residues. The CDR3 is CAWRGNQETQYL. In nucleotides, the CDR3 is TGTGCCTGGAGGGGAAACCAAGAGACCCAGTACCTC.

This clonotype was found a few times. The chain employs TRBV6-1 and TRBJ1-1, with 7 nucleotides matching TRBD1. Unmatched junction bases numbered 8, after V lost 7 bases and J lost 3 bases. Germline CDR1 MNHNS, CDR2 SASEGT. The CDR3 contains 14 residues. The CDR3 spells CASKSSQGDTEAFF. CDR3 sequence (DNA): TGTGCCAGCAAGTCATCGCAGGGGGACACTGAAGCTTTCTTT.

Worth noting for this clonotype: A much larger clone lies one base from this, so it may be a read error. The chain recombines TRBV29-1 with TRBJ1-4; 8 nucleotides match TRBD1. There are 15 residues in the CDR3. Germline values: CDR1 SQVTM, CDR2 ANQGSEA. The CDR3 DNA reads TGCAGCGTGATGCAGGGGGCGTTCACTAATGAAAAACTGATTTTT. Translated: CSVMQGAFTNEKLIF.

The genes are TRBV4-2 and TRBJ2-7; perhaps D is TRBD1 or TRBD2 (5 bases each). V lost 0 bases to trimming and J lost 0 bases, with 12 bases between them. Germline lookup yields CDR1 LGHNA and CDR2 YNFKEQ. The CDR3 is 16 amino acids. The CDR3 nucleotides read TGTGCCAGCAGCCAAGATCTTGGGACGCCCTCCTACGAGCAGTACTTC. Translated, it gives CASSQDLGTPSYEQYF.

On this clonotype itself: This likely comes from a read error, as the CDR3 has no conserved phenylalanine or tryptophan at its end. The rearrangement links TRBV4-1 to TRBJ2-1; no clear D. The germline V and J ends were trimmed by 4 bases and 10 bases, with 14 bases remaining between them. CDR1 and CDR2 from the germline V gene are MGHRA and YSYEKL. This CDR3 has 13 residues. The CDR3 spells CASSREARTEQFL. The DNA of the CDR3 is TGCGCCAGCAGCCGGGAAGCCAGAACCGAGCAGTTCTTA.

Comment on this clonotype: Sequence at one end of the junction differs from germline and may be a read error. The rearrangement joins TRBV11-2 to TRBJ2-3; 7 bases are a match to TRBD1. The CDR3 sequence is 14 residues long. Germline CDR1 is SGHAT and CDR2 is FQNNGV. CDR3 bases: TGTACCAGCAGCCTTCGGGACAGCACAGTTACGCAGTATTTT. Translation: CTSSLRDSTVTQYF.

V usage is TRBV4-2 and J usage is TRBJ2-5; D tentatively fits TRBD1 or TRBD2 (5 bases each). This CDR3 contains 16 residues. Germline values: CDR1 LGHNA, CDR2 YNFKEQ. V lost 4 bases and J 4 bases, leaving 19 bases between the germline ends. The CDR3 loop is CASSPPEDQGPETQYF. Here the CDR3 DNA reads TGTGCCAGCAGCCCTCCAGAGGACCAGGGACCAGAGACCCAGTACTTC.

Here the CDR3 reads CSVISTHSYEQYF. The CDR3 bases are TGCAGCGTGATCTCGACACATTCCTACGAGCAGTACTTC. The V call is TRBV29-1, the J call TRBJ2-7; D not resolved. CDR3 length equals 13 residues. V gave up 6 bases and J gave up 1 base, with 13 bases separating them. The germline CDR1 and CDR2 sequences are SQVTM and ANQGSEA.

This clonotype has at least ten counts. The rearrangement uses TRBV11-2 and TRBJ1-2; the D gene is possibly TRBD1 (5 bases). Trimming pared 5 bases from V and 2 bases from J, leaving 15 bases between. The CDR3 has 15 residues. Germline CDR1 SGHAT, CDR2 FQNNGV. CDR3 nucleotides: TGTGCCAGCAGCCACCTCCGGACACCCAACTATGGCTACACCTTC. Residues: CASSHLRTPNYGYTF.

V usage is TRBV29-1 and J usage is TRBJ2-1; 13 bases agree with TRBD2. Germline CDR1 SQVTM, CDR2 ANQGSEA. V gave up 5 bases and J gave up 9 bases; unmatched junction bases: 7. The CDR3 contains 14 residues. This CDR3 is CSVTGTSGISEQFF. The CDR3 bases are TGCAGCGTTACCGGGACTAGCGGGATAAGTGAGCAGTTCTTC.

The chain has TRBV6-6 and TRBJ2-1, with D possibly being TRBD1 (6 bases). V lost 3 bases and J 5 bases, leaving 14 bases between the germline ends. The CDR3 is 15 amino acids. Germline-derived CDR1 and CDR2 are MNHNY and SVGAGI (reference sequence). CDR3 coding DNA: TGTGCCAGCAGTTATGTGGCAGGGGCGAACAATGAGCAGTTCTTC. It translates to CASSYVAGANNEQFF.

As to this clonotype: A read error is likely, as this CDR3 ends without the conserved phenylalanine or tryptophan. The chain employs TRBV28 and TRBJ1-1, with D perhaps TRBD1 (6 bases). Trimming left V 7 bases short and J 5 bases short, with 23 bases between. Germline lookup yields CDR1 MDHEN and CDR2 SYDVKM. The CDR3 length is 16 residues. CDR3 in DNA: TGTGCCAGCACACTTGCCTTTGTGGGGGCAGGGACTGAAGCTTTCTGT. It yields the protein CASTLAFVGAGTEAFC.

V usage is TRBV11-2 and J usage is TRBJ2-3, with D possibly matching TRBD2 (5 bases). Per the germline V gene, CDR1 is SGHAT and CDR2 is FQNNGV. V was trimmed by 0 bases and J by 8 bases, leaving 15 bases between them. This CDR3 region has 15 residues. The CDR3 nucleotides read TGTGCCAGCAGCTTAGATAGGCTTAGCGAAGGTACGCAGTATTTT. Its translation: CASSLDRLSEGTQYF.

This chain uses TRBV11-2 with TRBJ2-2; D not resolved. Germline V lookup: CDR1 SGHAT, CDR2 FQNNGV. There are 14 residues in the CDR3. V lost 7 bases and J 2 bases, leaving 11 bases between the germline ends. The DNA for the CDR3 is TGTGCCAGCAACCTAGAGGTTAACACCGGGGAGCTGTTTTTT. Amino acid sequence: CASNLEVNTGELFF.

This clonotype turned up a few times. This sequence joins TRBV6-6 and TRBJ2-7; possibly TRBD1 or TRBD2 for D (5 bases each). Germline V gene data show CDR1 as MNHNY and CDR2 as SVGAGI (reference sequence). V was cut by 4 bases and J by 6 bases, with 13 bases left in between. CDR3 size: 13 residues. CDR3 nucleotides: TGTGCCAGCAGTTCTACGGGGCAGGTCGAGCAGTACTTC. It codes for CASSSTGQVEQYF.

On this clonotype itself: The junction departs from germline at one end; a sequencing error may be responsible. The CDR3 here is CAISPRQGASETQYF. The CDR3 nucleotides read TGCGCCATCAGCCCACGACAGGGGGCTTCAGAGACCCAGTACTTC. V and J are TRBV4-1 and TRBJ2-5; TRBD1 agrees at 10 bases. The CDR3 contains 15 residues. Germline V lookup: CDR1 MGHRA, CDR2 YSYEKL.

This clonotype was observed a single time. CDR3 sequence (DNA): TGTGCCAGCAGTGCTACAGGCGTCTGGCGCCTTACCTCCTACGAGCAGTACTTC. Its translation is CASSATGVWRLTSYEQYF. V is TRBV6-1 and J is TRBJ2-7; possible D gene TRBD1, 5 bases. The germline V gene encodes CDR1 MNHNS and CDR2 SASEGT. Deletions cut 4 bases from V and 0 bases from J, with 22 bases between. The CDR3 has 18 residues.

The chain combines TRBV7-9 with TRBJ2-7; 8 nucleotides agree with TRBD1. Germline values: CDR1 SEHNR, CDR2 FQNEAQ (reference sequence). This CDR3 spans 13 amino acids. V gave up 2 bases and J gave up 6 bases; unmatched junction bases: 3. The CDR3 spells CASSLLQGGEQYF. DNA of the CDR3: TGTGCCAGCAGCTTACTACAGGGGGGCGAGCAGTACTTC.

As concerns this clonotype: Compared with germline, one end of the junction differs, possibly owing to a read error. V usage is TRBV5-5 and J usage is TRBJ2-7; D is unresolved. This CDR3 is 11 amino acids long. CDR1 and CDR2 (germline): SGHKS, YYEKEE (reference sequence). The CDR3 region is CASSLGLEQYF. The CDR3 DNA sequence: TGTGCCAGTAGCTTAGGGTTGGAGCAGTACTTC.